This T cell receptor (beta chain) derives from a study of vaccination and CD4 T cells after COVID-19. Study-wide context: Median time from COVID diagnosis to post-COVID sampling was over 85 days (35 to 161). The post-vaccine samples came a median 72 days after dose two (range 14 to 241). Overlapping spike pools from SARS-CoV-2 and HCoV-NL63, HCoV-OC43 and HCoV-229E served as culture stimuli.

Described treatment: roughly ten-day PBMC culture with coronavirus spike peptide pools or control peptides (ViraFEST assay). Every well contained approximately 2.1 million PBMCs, which were grown with about 9.3 IU/ml IL-2 and roughly 9.1 ug/ml peptide pools. The CDR3 runs 19 residues. Trimming shortened V by 3 bases and J by 2 bases, and 24 bases separated the two germline ends. The germline V gene has CDR1 MNHEY and CDR2 SMNVEV (reference sequence). This clonotype turned up a few times. As yet, its antigen is unknown. Cultured CD4+ T cell DNA underwent sequencing with the Oncomine TCR Beta short-read assay. TCRdb re-called the PCR reads with MiXCR, one entry per CDR3 protein. The sample has some 20,000 distinct CDR3 sequences, approximately 31% seen once.

The chain is built from TRBV27 and TRBJ2-3, with a possible D match to TRBD1 (6 bases). The material sequenced was cultured CD4+ T cells from blood. The TCR was taken from a human donor with COVID-19. CDR3: CASSFRARGVVGSTDTQYF. CDR3 nucleotide sequence: TGTGCCAGCAGTTTCCGCGCCAGGGGAGTTGTTGGATCCACAGATACGCAGTATTTT.